The T cell receptor beta chain described here comes from a study of blood T cells in healthy people across ages. Study information: Capturing about one barcoded beta molecule per two T cells was achieved by template switching.

Healthy Caucasians from Russia aged roughly 6 to 90 served as donors. This clonotype showed up many times. V was pared by 5 bases and J by 8 bases, with 7 bases of the junction left unmatched. Looked up from germline, CDR1 is MNHEY and CDR2 is SMNVEV (reference sequence). CDR3 size: 14 residues. For the second PCR, which ran for 7 to 11 cycles, a sample-barcoded 5' primer and a J-beta primer mix were used. Each cDNA was tagged by a template-switch adaptor containing 12 random nucleotides. TCRdb recomputed calls from the 5' RACE reads with MiXCR, one row per CDR3 protein. Of around 1.7 million distinct CDR3 sequences listed, 28% are singletons.

Sequenced: blood. The chain carries TRBV27 and TRBJ2-1; 9 positions agree with TRBD1. The source is a woman aged 25 to 39 in good health. The CDR3 protein is CASSLGTGFDEQFF. The CDR3 DNA sequence: TGTGCCAGCAGTCTAGGGACAGGGTTTGATGAGCAGTTCTTC.